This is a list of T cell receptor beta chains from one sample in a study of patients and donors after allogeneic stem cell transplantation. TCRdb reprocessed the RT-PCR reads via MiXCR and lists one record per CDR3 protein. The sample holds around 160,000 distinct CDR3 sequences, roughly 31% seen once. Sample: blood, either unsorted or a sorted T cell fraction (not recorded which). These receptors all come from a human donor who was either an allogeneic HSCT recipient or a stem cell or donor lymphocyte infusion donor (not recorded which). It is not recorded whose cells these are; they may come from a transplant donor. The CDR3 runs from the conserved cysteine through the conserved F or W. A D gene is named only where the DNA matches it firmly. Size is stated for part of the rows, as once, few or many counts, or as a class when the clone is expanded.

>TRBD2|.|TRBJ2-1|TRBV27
TGTGCCAGCACCCTAGTGGGAGGGTACAATGAGCAGTTCTTC
CASTLVGGYNEQFF
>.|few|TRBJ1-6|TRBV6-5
TGTGCCAGCAGTTACTCGGCCGGTCTCAATTCACCCCTCCACTTT
CASSYSAGLNSPLHF
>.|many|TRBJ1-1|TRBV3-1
TGTGCCAGCAGCCAAAGTTTCCTCTTGAACACTGAAGCTTTCTTT
CASSQSFLLNTEAFF
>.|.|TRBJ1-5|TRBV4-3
TGCGCCAGCAGCCAAGATATGTATAGCAATCAGCCCCAGCATTTT
CASSQDMYSNQPQHF
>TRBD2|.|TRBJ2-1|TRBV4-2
TGTGCCAGCAGCCAAGCCGGGGGGAGATTCGATGAGCAGTTCTTC
CASSQAGGRFDEQFF
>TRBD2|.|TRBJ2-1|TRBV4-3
TGCGCCAGCAGCCAAGATTCAACTAGCGGGAAATACAATGAGCAGTTCTTC
CASSQDSTSGKYNEQFF
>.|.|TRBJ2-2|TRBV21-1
TGTGCCAGCAGCAAACGGGACAGGGGGCACACCGGGGAGCTGTTTTTT
CASSKRDRGHTGELFF
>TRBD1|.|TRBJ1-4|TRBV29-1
TGCAGCGTTGGGGACAGGGGGCTCAGTGAAAAACTGTTTTTT
CSVGDRGLSEKLFF
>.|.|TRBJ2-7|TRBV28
TGTGCCGTCAGTACGGACAGAGTGGGCTACGAGCAGTACTTC
CAVSTDRVGYEQYF
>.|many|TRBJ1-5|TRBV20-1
TGCAGTGCTAGAGTCAGGCCTCTATATAGCAATCAGCCCCAGCATTTT
CSARVRPLYSNQPQHF
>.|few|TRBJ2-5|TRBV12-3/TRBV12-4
TGTGCCAGCAGTTATGAGGGAATCGTACTAGAGACCCAGTACTTC
CASSYEGIVLETQYF
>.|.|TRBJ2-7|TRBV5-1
TGCGCCAGCAGCTTGGTAGTGGGGGAGCAGTACTTC
CASSLVVGEQYF
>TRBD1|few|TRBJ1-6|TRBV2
TGTGCCAGCAGGAACAGGGGTTTTCAAAAATCACCCCTCCACTTT
CASRNRGFQKSPLHF
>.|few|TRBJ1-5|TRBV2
TGTGCCTCTCACGGGGGTGGCAATCAGCCCCAGCATTTT
CASHGGGNQPQHF
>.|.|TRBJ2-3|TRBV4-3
TGCGCCAGCAGCCAAAGGGAAACAGGGAGGGGCACAGATACGCAGTATTTT
CASSQRETGRGTDTQYF
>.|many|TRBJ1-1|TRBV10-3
TGTGCCAGTGCCCTGAGGGGAGTGAACACTGAAGCTTTCTTT
CASALRGVNTEAFF
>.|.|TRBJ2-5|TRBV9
TGTGCCAGCAGCGTAAGCAGGGCACAAGAGACCCAGTACTTC
CASSVSRAQETQYF
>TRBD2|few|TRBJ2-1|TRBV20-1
TGCAGTCTCCCAGCGGGGGGGAGAAATGAGCAGTTCTTC
CSLPAGGRNEQFF
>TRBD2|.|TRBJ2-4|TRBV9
TGTGCCAGCAGCGTAGAGGCTAGCGGTATAAACATTCAGTACTTC
CASSVEASGINIQYF
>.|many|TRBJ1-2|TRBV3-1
TGTGCCAGCAGCCAACGGGGCGAAGCTAACTATGGCTACACCTTC
CASSQRGEANYGYTF